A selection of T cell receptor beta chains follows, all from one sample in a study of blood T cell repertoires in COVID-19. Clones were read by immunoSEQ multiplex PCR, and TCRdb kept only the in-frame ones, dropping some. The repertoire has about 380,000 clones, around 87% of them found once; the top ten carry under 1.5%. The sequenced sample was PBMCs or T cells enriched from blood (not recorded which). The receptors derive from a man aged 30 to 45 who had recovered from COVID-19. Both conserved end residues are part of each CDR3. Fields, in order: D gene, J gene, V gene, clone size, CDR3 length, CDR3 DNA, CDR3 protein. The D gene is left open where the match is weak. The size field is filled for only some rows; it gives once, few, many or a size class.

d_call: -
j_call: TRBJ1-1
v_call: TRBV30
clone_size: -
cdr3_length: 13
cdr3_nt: TGTGCCTGGAGTTGGGAGCCGGCCACTGAAGCTTTCTTT
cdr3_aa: CAWSWEPATEAFF

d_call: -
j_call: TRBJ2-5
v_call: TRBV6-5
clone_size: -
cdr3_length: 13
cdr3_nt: TGTGCCAGCAGCCCAAGGAGGGAAGAGACCCAGTACTTC
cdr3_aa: CASSPRREETQYF

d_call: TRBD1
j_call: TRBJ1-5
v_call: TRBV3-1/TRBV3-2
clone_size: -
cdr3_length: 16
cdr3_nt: TGTGCCAGCAGCCACGGGACAGGGGGTGGCAATCAGCCCCAGCATTTT
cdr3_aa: CASSHGTGGGNQPQHF

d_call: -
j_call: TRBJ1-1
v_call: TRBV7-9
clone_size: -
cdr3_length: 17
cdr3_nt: TGTGCCAGCAGCTTAGTCGCGGGGCTTGGGCGAAACACTGAAGCTTTCTTT
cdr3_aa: CASSLVAGLGRNTEAFF

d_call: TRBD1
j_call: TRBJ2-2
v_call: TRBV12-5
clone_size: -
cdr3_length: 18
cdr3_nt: TGTGCTAGTGGTCCCCCCACAGGGGGGCGCTTAATCACCGGGGAGCTGTTTTTT
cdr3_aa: CASGPPTGGRLITGELFF

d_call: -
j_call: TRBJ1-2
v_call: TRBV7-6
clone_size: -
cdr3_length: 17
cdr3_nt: TGTGCCAGCAGCTTAGCTCCAGACAGCCCCACTTCGGATGGCTACACCTTC
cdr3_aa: CASSLAPDSPTSDGYTF

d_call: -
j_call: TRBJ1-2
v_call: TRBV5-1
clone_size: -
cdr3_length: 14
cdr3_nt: TGCGCCAGCAGCCCAAACGGCGGGGACTATGGCTACACCTTC
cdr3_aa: CASSPNGGDYGYTF

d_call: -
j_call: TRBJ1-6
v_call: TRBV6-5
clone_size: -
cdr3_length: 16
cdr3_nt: TGTGCCAGCAGTTACTCGGGGCAAGCCTATAATTCACCCCTCCACTTT
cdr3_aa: CASSYSGQAYNSPLHF

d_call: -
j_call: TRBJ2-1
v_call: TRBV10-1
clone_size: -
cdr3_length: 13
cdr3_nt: TGCGCCAGCAGTTCGCCCGGGGGGCGAGAGCAGTTCTTC
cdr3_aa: CASSSPGGREQFF

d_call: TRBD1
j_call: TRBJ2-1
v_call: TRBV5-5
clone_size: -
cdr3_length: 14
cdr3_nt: TGTGCCAGCAGCCCCCTGGACAGGGGGAATGAGCAGTTCTTC
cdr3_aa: CASSPLDRGNEQFF

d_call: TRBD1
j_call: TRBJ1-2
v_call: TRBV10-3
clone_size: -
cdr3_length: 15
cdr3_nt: TGTGCCACCATGTGGGAAGGGGACAGTACTTATGGCTACACCTTC
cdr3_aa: CATMWEGDSTYGYTF

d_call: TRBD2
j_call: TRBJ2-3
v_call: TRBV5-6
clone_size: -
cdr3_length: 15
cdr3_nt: TGTGCCAGCAGCTTGGCGGGGGGGCTTACAGATACGCAGTATTTT
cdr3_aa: CASSLAGGLTDTQYF

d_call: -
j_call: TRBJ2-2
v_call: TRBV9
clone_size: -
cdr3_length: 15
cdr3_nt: TGTGCCAGCAGCGTAGTTGGGCAGAACACCGGGGAGCTGTTTTTT
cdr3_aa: CASSVVGQNTGELFF

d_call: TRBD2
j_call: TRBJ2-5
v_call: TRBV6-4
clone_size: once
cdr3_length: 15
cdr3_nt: TGTGCCAGCAGTGAAGGAGTAGCGGGGATAGAGACCCAGTACTTC
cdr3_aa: CASSEGVAGIETQYF

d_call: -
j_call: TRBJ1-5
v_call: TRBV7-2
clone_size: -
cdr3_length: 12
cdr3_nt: TGTGCCAGCAGCCTTGACTATCAGCCCCAGCATTTT
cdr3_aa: CASSLDYQPQHF

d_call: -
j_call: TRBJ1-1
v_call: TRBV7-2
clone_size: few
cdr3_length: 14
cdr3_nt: TGTGCCAGCAGCTTATCGGGGTGGAACACTGAAGCTTTCTTT
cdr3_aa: CASSLSGWNTEAFF

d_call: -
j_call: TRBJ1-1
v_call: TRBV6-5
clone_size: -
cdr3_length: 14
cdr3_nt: TGTGCCAGCAGCTCTGACAGACTGAACACTGAAGCTTTCTTT
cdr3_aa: CASSSDRLNTEAFF

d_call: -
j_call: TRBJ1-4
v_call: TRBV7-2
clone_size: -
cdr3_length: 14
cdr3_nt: TGTGCCAGCAGTAACCAGGGGTCCCGAGAAAAACTGTTTTTT
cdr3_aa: CASSNQGSREKLFF

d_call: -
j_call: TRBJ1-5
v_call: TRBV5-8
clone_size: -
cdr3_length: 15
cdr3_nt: TGTGCCAGCAGCTTGGGACAGATTAGCAATCAGCCCCAGCATTTT
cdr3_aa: CASSLGQISNQPQHF

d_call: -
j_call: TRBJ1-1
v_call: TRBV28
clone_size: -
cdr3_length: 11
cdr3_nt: TGTGCCAGCAGTTCCCGGGCAGGGGCTTTCTTT
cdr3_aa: CASSSRAGAFF

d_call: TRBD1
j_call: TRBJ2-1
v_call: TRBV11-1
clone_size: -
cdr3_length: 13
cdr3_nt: TGTGCCAGCAGCTTGGGGACAGGGGCTGAGCAGTTCTTC
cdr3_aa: CASSLGTGAEQFF

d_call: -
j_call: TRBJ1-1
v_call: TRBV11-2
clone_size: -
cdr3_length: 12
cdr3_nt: TGTGCCAGCAGTTACCAGGGAAGTAGAGCTTTCTTT
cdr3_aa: CASSYQGSRAFF

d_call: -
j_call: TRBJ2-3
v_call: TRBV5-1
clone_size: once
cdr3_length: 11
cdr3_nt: TGCGCCAGCAGCCAGAAAGATACGCAGTATTTT
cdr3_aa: CASSQKDTQYF

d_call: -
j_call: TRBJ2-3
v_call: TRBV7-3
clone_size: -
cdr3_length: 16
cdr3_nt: TGTGCCAGCAGCTTATCCGGGGTTGGGGGCACAGATACGCAGTATTTT
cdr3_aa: CASSLSGVGGTDTQYF

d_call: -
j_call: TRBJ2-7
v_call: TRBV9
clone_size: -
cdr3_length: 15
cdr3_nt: TGTGCCAGCAGCGTAGCTGGAGGGCACCACTACGAGCAGTACTTC
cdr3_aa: CASSVAGGHHYEQYF

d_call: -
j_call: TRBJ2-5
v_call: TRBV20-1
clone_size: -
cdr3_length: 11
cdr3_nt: TGCAGTGCGGGCCGACAAGAGACCCAGTACTTC
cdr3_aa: CSAGRQETQYF

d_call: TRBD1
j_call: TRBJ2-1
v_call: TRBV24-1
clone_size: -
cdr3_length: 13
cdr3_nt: TGTGCCACTTCGACAGGGGGCCTCGATGAGCAGTTCTTC
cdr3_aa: CATSTGGLDEQFF

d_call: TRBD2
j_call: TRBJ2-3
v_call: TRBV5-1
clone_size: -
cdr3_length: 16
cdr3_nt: TGCGCCAGCAGCCTAAGCGGGGGGGTTAGCACAGATACGCAGTATTTT
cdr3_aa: CASSLSGGVSTDTQYF

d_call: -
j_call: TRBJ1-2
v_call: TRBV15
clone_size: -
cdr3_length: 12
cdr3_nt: TGTGCCACCAGCAGCAGTACCGTTGGCTACACCTTC
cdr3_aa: CATSSSTVGYTF

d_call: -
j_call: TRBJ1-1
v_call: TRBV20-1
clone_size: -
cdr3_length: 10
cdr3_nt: TGCAGTGCTACTGACACCGGAGCTTTCTTT
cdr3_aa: CSATDTGAFF

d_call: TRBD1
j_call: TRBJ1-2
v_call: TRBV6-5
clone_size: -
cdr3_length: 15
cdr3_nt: TGTGCCAGCAGACCCCCAGGGGGCGCGATTGGTGGCTACACCTTC
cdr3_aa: CASRPPGGAIGGYTF

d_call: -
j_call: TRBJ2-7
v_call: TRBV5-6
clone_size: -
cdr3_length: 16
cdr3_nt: TGTGCCAGCAGCTTCCGTTCCGGGACACAGATTTACGAGCAGTACTTC
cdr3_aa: CASSFRSGTQIYEQYF

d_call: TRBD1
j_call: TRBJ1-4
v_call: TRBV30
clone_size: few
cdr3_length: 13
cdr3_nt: TGTGCCTTTGCGGGACAGGGAGCTGAAAAACTGTTTTTT
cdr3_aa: CAFAGQGAEKLFF

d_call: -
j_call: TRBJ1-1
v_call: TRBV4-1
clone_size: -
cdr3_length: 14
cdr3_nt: TGCGCCAGCAGCCAAGGGGAGACGAACGGTGAAGCTTTCTTT
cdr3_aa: CASSQGETNGEAFF

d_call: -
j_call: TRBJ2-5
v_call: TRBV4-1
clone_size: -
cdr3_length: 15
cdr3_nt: TGCGCCAGCAGCCAAGACCCGGCAGCGCGGGAGACCCAGTACTTC
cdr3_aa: CASSQDPAARETQYF

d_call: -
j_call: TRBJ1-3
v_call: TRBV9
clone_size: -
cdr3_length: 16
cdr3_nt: TGTGCCAGCAGCGATAACAGGGAGAGCTCTGGAAACACCATATATTTT
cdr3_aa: CASSDNRESSGNTIYF

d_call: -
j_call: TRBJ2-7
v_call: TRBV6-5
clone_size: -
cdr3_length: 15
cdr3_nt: TGTGCCAGCAGTTACAAAGGGCCTCCAGGGGACGAGCAGTACTTC
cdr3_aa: CASSYKGPPGDEQYF

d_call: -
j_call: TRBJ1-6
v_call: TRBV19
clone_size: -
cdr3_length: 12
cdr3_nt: TGTGCCAGTAGCTCCACAGGTTCACCCCTCCACTTT
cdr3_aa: CASSSTGSPLHF

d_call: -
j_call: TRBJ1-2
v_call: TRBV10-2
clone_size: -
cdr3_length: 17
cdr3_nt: TGCGCCAGCAGTGAGTTATCAGGGACAAAAAGATTCTATGGCTACACCTTC
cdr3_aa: CASSELSGTKRFYGYTF

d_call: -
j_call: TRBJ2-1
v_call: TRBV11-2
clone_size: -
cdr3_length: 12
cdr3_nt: TGTGCCAGCAGCCCCAACTACAATGAGCAGTTCTTC
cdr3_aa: CASSPNYNEQFF

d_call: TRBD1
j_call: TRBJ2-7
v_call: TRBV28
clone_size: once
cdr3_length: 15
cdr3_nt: TGTGCCAGCTCGAGGGGGGACAGGGGGCACGGGGAGCAGTACTTC
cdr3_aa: CASSRGDRGHGEQYF